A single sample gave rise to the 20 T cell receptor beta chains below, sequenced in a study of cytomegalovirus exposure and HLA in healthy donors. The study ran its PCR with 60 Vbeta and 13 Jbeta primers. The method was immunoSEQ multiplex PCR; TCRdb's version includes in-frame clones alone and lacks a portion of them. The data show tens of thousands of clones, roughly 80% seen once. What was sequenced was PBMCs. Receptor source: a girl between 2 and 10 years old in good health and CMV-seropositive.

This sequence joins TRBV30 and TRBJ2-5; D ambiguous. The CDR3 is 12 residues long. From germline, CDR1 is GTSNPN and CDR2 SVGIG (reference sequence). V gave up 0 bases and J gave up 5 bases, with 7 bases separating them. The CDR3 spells CAWSVEPETQYF. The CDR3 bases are TGTGCCTGGAGTGTAGAGCCGGAGACCCAGTACTTC. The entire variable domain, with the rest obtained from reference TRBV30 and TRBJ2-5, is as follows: SQTIHQWPATLVQPVGSPLSLECTVEGTSNPNLYWYRQAAGRGLQLLFYSVGIGQISSEVPQNLSASRPQDRQFILSSKKLLLSDSGFYLCAWSVEPETQYFGPGTRLLVL.

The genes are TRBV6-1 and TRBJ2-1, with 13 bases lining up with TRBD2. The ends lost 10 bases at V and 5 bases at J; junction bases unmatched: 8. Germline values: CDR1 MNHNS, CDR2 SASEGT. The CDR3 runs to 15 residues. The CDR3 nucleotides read TGTGCCATCCCCGGCGGACTAGCGGGGGACAATGAGCAGTTCTTC. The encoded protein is CAIPGGLAGDNEQFF.

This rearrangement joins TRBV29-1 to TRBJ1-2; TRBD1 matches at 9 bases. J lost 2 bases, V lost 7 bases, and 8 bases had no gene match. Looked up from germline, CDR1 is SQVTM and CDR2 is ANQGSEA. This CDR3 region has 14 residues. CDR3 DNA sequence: TGCAGCGCACGAACCACAGGGGGCAACTATGGCTACACCTTC. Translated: CSARTTGGNYGYTF.

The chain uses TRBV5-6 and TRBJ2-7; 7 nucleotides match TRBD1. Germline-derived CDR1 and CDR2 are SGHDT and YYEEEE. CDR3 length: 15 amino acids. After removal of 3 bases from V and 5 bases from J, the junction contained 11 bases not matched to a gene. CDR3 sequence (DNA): TGTGCCAGCAGCTACCTATCATCGACAGGGAACGAGCAGTACTTC. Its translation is CASSYLSSTGNEQYF. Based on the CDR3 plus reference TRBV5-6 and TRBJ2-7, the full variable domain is DAGVTQSPTHLIKTRGQQVTLRCSPKSGHDTVSWYQQALGQGPQFIFQYYEEEERQRGNFPDRFSGHQFPNYSSELNVNALLLGDSALYLCASSYLSSTGNEQYFGPGTRLTVT.

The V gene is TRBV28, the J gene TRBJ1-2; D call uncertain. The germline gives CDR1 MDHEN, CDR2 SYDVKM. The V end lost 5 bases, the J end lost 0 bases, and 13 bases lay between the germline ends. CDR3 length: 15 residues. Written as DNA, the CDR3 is TGTGCCAGCAGTCCAATTCTCGGGGCTAACTATGGCTACACCTTC. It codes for CASSPILGANYGYTF.

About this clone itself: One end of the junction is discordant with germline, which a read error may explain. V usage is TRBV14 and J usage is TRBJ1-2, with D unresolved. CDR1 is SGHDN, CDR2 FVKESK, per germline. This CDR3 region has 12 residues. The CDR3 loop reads CASSHTNYGYTF. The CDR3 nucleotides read TGTGCCAGCAGCCATACTAATTATGGCTACACCTTC.

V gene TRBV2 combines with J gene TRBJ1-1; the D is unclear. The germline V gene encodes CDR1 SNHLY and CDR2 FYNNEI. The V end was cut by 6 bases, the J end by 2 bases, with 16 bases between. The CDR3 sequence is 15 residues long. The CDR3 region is CASSILGLLNTEAFF. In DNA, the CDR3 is TGTGCCAGCAGCATTCTCGGACTCCTTAACACTGAAGCTTTCTTT.

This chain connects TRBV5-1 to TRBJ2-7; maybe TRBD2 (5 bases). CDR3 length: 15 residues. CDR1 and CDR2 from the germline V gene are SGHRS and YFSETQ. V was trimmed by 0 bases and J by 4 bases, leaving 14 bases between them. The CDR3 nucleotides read TGCGCCAGCAGCTTGGGGGCGGGTAGCTATTACGAGCAGTACTTC. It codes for CASSLGAGSYYEQYF.

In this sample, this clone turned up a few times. In DNA, the CDR3 is TGTGCCAGCAACGACAGGCTCATAGCTTACAATGAGCAGTTCTTC. Translated, it gives CASNDRLIAYNEQFF. The J gene is TRBJ2-1, the V gene TRBV28; weak D call: TRBD1 (6 bases). Germline CDR1 MDHEN, CDR2 SYDVKM. Trimming left V 7 bases short and J 4 bases short, with 17 bases between. The CDR3 extends over 15 amino acids.

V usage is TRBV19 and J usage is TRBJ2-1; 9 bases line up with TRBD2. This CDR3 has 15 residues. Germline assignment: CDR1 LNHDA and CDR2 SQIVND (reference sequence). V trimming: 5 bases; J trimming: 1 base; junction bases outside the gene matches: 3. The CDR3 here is CASSFTSGSYNEQFF. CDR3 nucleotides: TGTGCCAGTAGTTTCACTAGCGGGTCCTACAATGAGCAGTTCTTC.

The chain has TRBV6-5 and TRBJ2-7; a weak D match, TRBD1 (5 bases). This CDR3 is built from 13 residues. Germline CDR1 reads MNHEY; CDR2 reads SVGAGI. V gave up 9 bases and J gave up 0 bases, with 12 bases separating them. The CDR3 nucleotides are TGTGCCAGTAAAAGGACACGCTCCTACGAGCAGTACTTC. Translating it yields CASKRTRSYEQYF.

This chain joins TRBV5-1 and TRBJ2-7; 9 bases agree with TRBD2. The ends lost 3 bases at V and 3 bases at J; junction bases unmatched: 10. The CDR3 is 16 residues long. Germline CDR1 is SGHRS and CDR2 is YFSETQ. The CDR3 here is CASSWNPPAGGYEQYF. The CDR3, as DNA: TGCGCCAGCAGCTGGAATCCTCCAGCGGGAGGCTACGAGCAGTACTTC.

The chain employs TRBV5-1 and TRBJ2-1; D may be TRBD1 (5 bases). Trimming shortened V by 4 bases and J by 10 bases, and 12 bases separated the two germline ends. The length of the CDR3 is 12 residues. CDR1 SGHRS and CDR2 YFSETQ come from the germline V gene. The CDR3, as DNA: TGCGCCAGCAGCGCAACCGCAGGGGAGCAGTTCTTC. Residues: CASSATAGEQFF.

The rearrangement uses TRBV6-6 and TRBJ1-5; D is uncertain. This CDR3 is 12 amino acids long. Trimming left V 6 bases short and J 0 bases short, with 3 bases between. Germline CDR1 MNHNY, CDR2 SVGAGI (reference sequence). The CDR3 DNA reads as TGTGCCAGCAGATATAGCAATCAGCCCCAGCATTTT. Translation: CASRYSNQPQHF.

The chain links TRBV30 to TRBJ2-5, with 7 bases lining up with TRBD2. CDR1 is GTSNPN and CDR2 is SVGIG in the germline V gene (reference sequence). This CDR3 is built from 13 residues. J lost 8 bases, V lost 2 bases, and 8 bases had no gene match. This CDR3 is CAWSTGTGGTQYF. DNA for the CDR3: TGTGCCTGGAGTACGGGGACGGGGGGAACCCAGTACTTC.

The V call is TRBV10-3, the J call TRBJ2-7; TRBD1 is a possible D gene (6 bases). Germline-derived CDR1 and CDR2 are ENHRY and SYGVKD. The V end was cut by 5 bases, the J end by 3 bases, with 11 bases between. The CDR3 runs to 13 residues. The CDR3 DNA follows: TGTGCCATCAGTCCCGGACAGCTCTACGAGCAGTACTTC. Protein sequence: CAISPGQLYEQYF.

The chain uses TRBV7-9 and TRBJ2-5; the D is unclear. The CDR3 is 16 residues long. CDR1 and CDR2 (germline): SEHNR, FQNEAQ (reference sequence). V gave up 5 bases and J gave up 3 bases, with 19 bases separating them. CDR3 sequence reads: CASSPTYGFGKETQYF. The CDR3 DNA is TGTGCCAGCAGCCCAACATACGGGTTCGGTAAAGAGACCCAGTACTTC.

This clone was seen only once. CDR3 protein: CASSYSTSGGSNEQFF. In DNA form, the CDR3 reads TGTGCCAGCAGTTACTCGACTAGCGGGGGGTCGAATGAGCAGTTCTTC. The chain employs TRBV6-5 and TRBJ2-1, with TRBD2 identical over 13 bases. The ends lost 0 bases at V and 7 bases at J; junction bases unmatched: 3. CDR1 and CDR2 (germline): MNHEY, SVGAGI. CDR3 length: 16 residues.

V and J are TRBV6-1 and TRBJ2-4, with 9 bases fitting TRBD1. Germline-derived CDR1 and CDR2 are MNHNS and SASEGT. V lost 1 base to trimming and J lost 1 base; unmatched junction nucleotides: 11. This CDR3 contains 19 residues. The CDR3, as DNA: TGTGCCAGCAGTGAAGGGGCATACAGGGGGCAAATGGCCAAAAACATTCAGTACTTC. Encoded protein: CASSEGAYRGQMAKNIQYF.

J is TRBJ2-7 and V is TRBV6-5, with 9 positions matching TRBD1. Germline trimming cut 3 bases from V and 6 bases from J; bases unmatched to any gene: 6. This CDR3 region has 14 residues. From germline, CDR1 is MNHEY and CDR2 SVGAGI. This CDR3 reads CASSYRTGVSEQYF. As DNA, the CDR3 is TGTGCCAGCAGTTATAGGACAGGGGTTTCCGAGCAGTACTTC.